This T cell receptor beta chain came from a study of molecular identifiers for immune sequencing clone quantification listed by TCRdb under 2018. Broadly, across the study: For a replicate experiment, the RNA from either around 20,000 or 100,000 naive CD8 T cells was divided into five aliquots, and four of those aliquots went on to sequencing. This methods study benchmarked molecular-identifier clustering-based TCR repertoire sequencing (MIDCIRS) and TCR RNA copy counting, using CD8 T cells to do so. Overall results and qualifications from the work: Naive libraries contained spiked-in Jurkat TCR RNA (roughly ten copies' worth), which is not part of the donor repertoire. Spiked-in Jurkat TCR RNA equivalent to a single cell was reported to be detectable even among 800,000 to 1,000,000 naive CD8 T cells. When barcode sub-clustering was omitted, TCR diversity was inflated by chimeric consensus sequences, with chimeras reaching as high as 47%. Modeling estimated approximately 3 recovered TCR RNA copies per cell, compared with about 10 by digital PCR, which implies 30% to 35% capture efficiency. In CMV-specific effector cells, clones with more than 20 RNA copies contained over 99% of molecules, whereas in naive cells such clones contained under 1% of molecules. Highly expanded clone sizes could be underestimated if identical TCR molecules share a barcode.

Libraries of naive CD8 T cells were built from anywhere between roughly 17,000 and 1,000,000 sorted cells, with 10%, 30% or 50% of the purified RNA used. Naive CD8 T cells, defined as CD8+CD4-CCR7+CD45RA+, were FACS-sorted into RLT Plus buffer on a BD FACSAria II. To test detection sensitivity, Jurkat RNA equal to about nine TCR copies was added to samples of about 20,000-1,000,000 naive CD8 T cells. CD8 T cells were enriched with RosetteSep CD8+ T Cell Enrichment Cocktail and Ficoll-Paque, followed by ACK red cell lysis. Library preparation was by PCR. Sequencer: NextSeq 500. Bulk TCR libraries were prepared as previously described, using TCR primers listed in Table S5. The Qiagen AllPrep DNA/RNA kit was used to purify total RNA. Before analysis, reads from multiple sequencing runs of the same library were pooled. The source study handled its data this way. Reads were retained only if an exact TCR constant sequence was present, and the retained reads were trimmed to 150 nt and grouped according to their 12-nt molecular barcodes. Reads inside each barcode group were sub-clustered using a 15% Levenshtein threshold, and a quality-weighted consensus sequence was constructed for each RNA molecule. Non-functional sequences were removed, as were lower-count sequences one edit away from another. Based on a fit of two negative binomial distributions, barcode sub-clusters having less than 20% of the maximum read count were discarded. TCRdb trimmed public reads at Q25 via fastp, called clones via MiXCR and kept in-frame beta chains. CDR3 protein sequences are deduplicated, and each keeps its most common genes and DNA. The V and J calls, along with clone size, are taken from TCRdb and not from the paper's own processing. Present in this sample are approximately 500,000 distinct CDR3 sequences, 25% of which were seen just once. The ten largest account for 0.7% to 0.9% of the sample.

A note on this clonotype: Its recognized antigen is unknown. No clone much larger than this one lies a single base away; base qualities are absent.

The receptor's source is a human donor in good health. Some libraries in this study had Jurkat cell RNA spiked in. The sample comprised naive CD8+ T cells from blood, with Jurkat cell RNA spiked in. Read against the paper, the sample's cell subset or site label means: FACS-sorted CD8+CD4-CCR7+CD45RA+ naive T cells.

The CDR3 protein is CASSYYAGGLADTQYF. Here is the DNA: TGTGCCAGCAGTTACTATGCGGGGGGGCTGGCAGATACGCAGTATTTT. The V and J segments used are TRBV6-2 or TRBV6-3 and TRBJ2-3; a stretch of 9 junction bases matches TRBD2. V lost 1 base and J lost 4 bases, and the count of bases not matched to a germline gene is 6. CDR1 is given as MNHEY and CDR2 as SVGEGT, both from the germline V gene. Including the terminal cysteine and phenylalanine, the CDR3 comprises 16 residues. The read is trimmed to its CDR3 DNA, 48 bases read in frame from base 1.